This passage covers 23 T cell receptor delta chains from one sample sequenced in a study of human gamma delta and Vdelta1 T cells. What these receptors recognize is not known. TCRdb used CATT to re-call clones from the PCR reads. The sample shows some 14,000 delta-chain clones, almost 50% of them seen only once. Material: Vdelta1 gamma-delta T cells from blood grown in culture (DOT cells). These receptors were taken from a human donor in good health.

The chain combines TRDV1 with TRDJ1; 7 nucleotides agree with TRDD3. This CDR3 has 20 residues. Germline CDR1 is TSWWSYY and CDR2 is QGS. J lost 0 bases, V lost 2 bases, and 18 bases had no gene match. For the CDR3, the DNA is TGTGCTCTTGGGGAAAACCCTCTGGGGGCCACACTCCTTTACACCGATAAACTCATCTTT. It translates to CALGENPLGATLLYTDKLIF.

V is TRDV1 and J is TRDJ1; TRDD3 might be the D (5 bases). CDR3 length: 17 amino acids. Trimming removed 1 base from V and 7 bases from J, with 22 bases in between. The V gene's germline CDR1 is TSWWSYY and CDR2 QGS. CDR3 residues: CALGEPVQTGRNPKLIF. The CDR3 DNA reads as TGTGCTCTTGGGGAACCGGTACAGACGGGGAGGAATCCTAAACTCATCTTT.

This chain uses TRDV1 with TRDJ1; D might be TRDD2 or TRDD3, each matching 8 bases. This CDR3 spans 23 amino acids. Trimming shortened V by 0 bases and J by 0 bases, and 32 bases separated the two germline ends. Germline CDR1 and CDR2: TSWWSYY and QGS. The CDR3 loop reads CALGELRLPTVLGDRPYTDKLIF. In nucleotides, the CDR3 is TGTGCTCTTGGGGAACTCCGGCTTCCTACGGTGTTGGGGGATCGACCGTACACCGATAAACTCATCTTT.

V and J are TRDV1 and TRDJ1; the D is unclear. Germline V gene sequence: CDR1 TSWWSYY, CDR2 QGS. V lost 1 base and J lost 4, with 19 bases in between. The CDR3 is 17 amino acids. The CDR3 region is CALGERRSRGPGDKLIF. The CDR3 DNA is TGTGCTCTTGGGGAACGAAGGTCCCGGGGTCCGGGCGATAAACTCATCTTT.

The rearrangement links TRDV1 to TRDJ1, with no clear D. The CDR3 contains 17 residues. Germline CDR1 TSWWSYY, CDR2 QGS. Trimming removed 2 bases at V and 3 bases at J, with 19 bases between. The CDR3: CALGEARDAVWADKLIF. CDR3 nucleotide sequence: TGTGCTCTTGGGGAAGCTAGGGACGCGGTTTGGGCCGATAAACTCATCTTT.

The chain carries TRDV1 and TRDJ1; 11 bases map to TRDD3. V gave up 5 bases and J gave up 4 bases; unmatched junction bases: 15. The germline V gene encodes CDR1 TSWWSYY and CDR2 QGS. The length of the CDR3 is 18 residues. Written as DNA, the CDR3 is TGTGCTCTTGGGAGTTATAAGGTACTGGGGGATAGTGTCGATAAACTCATCTTT. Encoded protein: CALGSYKVLGDSVDKLIF.

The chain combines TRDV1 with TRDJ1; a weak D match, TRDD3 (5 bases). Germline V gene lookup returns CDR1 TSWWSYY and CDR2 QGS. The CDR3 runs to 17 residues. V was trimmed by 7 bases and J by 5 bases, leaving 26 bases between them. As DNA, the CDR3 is TGTGCTCTTGTTTGCTTGGCGGGTCGGGGGGTCGCGGATAAACTCATCTTT. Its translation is CALVCLAGRGVADKLIF.

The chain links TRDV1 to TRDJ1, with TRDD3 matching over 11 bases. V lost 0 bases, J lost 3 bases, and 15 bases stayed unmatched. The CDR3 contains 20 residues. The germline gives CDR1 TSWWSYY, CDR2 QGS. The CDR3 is CALGELRFSHWGISADKLIF. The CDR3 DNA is TGTGCTCTTGGGGAACTCAGGTTTAGTCACTGGGGGATAAGTGCCGATAAACTCATCTTT.

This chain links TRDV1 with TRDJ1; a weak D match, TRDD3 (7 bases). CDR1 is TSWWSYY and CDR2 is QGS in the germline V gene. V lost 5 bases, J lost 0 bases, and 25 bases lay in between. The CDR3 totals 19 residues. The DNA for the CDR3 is TGTGCTCTTGGGTCTCCTACGGGGTCGCTGGGGGTTCACACCGATAAACTCATCTTT. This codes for CALGSPTGSLGVHTDKLIF.

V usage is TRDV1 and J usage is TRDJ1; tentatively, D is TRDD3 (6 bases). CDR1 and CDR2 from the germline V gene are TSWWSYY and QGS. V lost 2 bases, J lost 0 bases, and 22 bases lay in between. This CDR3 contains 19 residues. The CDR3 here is CALGENGKRGFPHTDKLIF. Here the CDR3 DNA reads TGTGCTCTTGGGGAAAACGGGAAACGGGGATTCCCCCACACCGATAAACTCATCTTT.

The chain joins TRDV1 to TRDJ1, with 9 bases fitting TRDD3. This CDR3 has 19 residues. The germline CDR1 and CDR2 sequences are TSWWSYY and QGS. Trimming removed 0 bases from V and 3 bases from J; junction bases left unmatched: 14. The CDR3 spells CALGELPYFGGYASDKLIF. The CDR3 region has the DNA TGTGCTCTTGGGGAACTTCCCTATTTTGGGGGATATGCCTCCGATAAACTCATCTTT.

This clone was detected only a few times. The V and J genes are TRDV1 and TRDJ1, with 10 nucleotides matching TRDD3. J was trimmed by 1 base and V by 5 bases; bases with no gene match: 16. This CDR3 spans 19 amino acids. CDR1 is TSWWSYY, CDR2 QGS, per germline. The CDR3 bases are TGTGCTCTTGGGCTTCTACCAGGGAGGGGGATACGGGTCACCGATAAACTCATCTTT. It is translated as CALGLLPGRGIRVTDKLIF.

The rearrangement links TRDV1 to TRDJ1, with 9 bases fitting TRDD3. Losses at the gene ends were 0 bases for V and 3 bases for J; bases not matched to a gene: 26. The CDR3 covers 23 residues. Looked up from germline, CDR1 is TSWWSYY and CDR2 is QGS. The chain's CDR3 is CALGELQTGLLGDKIVIADKLIF. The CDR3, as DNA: TGTGCTCTTGGGGAACTACAGACGGGCTTACTGGGGGACAAGATAGTTATAGCCGATAAACTCATCTTT.

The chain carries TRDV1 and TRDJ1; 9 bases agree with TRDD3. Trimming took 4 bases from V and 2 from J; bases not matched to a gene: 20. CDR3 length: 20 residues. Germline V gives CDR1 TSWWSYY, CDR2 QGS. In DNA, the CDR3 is TGTGCTCTTGGGGCCGAAGTCCCGCCCGGGGATACGCGGGGGACCGATAAACTCATCTTT. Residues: CALGAEVPPGDTRGTDKLIF.

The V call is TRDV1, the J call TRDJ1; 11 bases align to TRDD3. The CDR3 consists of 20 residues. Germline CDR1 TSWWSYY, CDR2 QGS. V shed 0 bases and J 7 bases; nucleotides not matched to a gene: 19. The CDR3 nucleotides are TGTGCTCTTGGGGAACTAGGAAGCATGCGAGGGACTGGGGGATATGGTAAACTCATCTTT. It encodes CALGELGSMRGTGGYGKLIF.

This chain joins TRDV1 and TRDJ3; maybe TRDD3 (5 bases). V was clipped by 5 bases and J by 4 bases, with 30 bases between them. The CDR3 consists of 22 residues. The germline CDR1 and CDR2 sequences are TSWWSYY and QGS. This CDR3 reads CALGPHGLWAVGLKWDTRQMFF. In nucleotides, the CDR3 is TGTGCTCTTGGGCCCCACGGTCTCTGGGCGGTGGGTTTGAAATGGGACACCCGACAGATGTTTTTC.

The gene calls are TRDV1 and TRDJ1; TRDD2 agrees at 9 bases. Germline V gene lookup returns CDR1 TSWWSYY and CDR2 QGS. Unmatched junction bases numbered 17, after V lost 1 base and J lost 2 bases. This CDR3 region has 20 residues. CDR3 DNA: TGTGCTCTTGGGGAACCTACCTTCCTACGGCCTGGGGATAAAACCGATAAACTCATCTTT. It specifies CALGEPTFLRPGDKTDKLIF.

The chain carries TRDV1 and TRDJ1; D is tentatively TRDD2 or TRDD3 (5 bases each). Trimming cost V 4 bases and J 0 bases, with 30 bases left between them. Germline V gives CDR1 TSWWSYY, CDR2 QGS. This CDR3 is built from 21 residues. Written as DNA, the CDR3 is TGTGCTCTTGGGGGCCCTCTAGTCGTGGGGACCACATTTTCCTACACCGATAAACTCATCTTT. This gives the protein CALGGPLVVGTTFSYTDKLIF.

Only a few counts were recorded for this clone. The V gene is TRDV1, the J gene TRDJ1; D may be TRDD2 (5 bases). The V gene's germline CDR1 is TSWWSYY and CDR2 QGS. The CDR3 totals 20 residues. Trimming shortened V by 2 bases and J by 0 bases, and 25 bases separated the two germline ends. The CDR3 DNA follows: TGTGCTCTTGGGGAAGGTCCCTACCCCAACCCCCGCATGTACACCGATAAACTCATCTTT. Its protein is CALGEGPYPNPRMYTDKLIF.

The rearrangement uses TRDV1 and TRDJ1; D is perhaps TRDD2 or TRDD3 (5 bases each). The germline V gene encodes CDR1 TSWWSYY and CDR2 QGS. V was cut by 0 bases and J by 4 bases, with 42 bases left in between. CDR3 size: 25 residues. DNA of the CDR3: TGTGCTCTTGGGGAACTAGGGGGCCCTACCCCGAGGCCCGCCCACATACCGTTTACTATCGATAAACTCATCTTT. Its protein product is CALGELGGPTPRPAHIPFTIDKLIF.

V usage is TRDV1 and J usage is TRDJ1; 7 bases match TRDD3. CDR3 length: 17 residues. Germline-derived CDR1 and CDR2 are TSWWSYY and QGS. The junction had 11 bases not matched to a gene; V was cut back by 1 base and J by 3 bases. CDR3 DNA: TGTGCTCTTGGGGAACGGGTCGCGTACTGGGGCTCCGATAAACTCATCTTT. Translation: CALGERVAYWGSDKLIF.

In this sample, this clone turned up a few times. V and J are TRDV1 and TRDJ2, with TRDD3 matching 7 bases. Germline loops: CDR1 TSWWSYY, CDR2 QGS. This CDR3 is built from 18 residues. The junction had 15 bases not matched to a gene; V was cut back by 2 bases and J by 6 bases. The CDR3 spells CALGEYLRGGFSAAQLFF. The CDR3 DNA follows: TGTGCTCTTGGGGAATATCTTCGAGGGGGATTTTCGGCAGCACAACTCTTCTTT.

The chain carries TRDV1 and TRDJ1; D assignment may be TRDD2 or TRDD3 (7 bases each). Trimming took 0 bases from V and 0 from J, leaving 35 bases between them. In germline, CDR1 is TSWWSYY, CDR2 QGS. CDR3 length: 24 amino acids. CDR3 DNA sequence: TGTGCTCTTGGGGAACTGCCCCCTTCCTGCGATCCGACTGGGGTTCACCTTTACACCGATAAACTCATCTTT. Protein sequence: CALGELPPSCDPTGVHLYTDKLIF.